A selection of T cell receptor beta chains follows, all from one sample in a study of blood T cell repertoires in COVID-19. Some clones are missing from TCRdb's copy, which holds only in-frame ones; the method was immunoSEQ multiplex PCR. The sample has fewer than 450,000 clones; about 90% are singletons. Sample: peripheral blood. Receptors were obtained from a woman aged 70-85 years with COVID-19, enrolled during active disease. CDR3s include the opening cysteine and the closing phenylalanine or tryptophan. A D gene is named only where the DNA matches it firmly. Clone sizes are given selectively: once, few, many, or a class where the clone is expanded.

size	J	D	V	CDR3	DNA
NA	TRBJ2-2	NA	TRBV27	CASSLRGKYTGELFF	TGTGCCAGCAGTTTAAGGGGAAAATACACCGGGGAGCTGTTTTTT
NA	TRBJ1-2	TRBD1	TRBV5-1	CASSFTGEVGYTF	TGCGCCAGCAGCTTCACAGGGGAGGTTGGCTACACCTTC
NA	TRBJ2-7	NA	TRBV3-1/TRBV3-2	CASSQPGLLFYEQYF	TGTGCCAGCAGCCAACCGGGACTGCTTTTCTACGAGCAGTACTTC
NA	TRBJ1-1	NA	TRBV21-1	CASRGDRITLNTEAFF	TGTGCCAGCAGGGGGGACAGGATCACCCTGAACACTGAAGCTTTCTTT
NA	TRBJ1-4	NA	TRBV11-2	CASSLVWGRGEKLFF	TGTGCCAGCAGCTTAGTATGGGGGCGAGGCGAAAAACTGTTTTTT
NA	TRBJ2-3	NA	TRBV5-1	CASSLAVLPSTDTQYF	TGCGCCAGCAGCTTAGCGGTTCTACCTAGCACAGATACGCAGTATTTT
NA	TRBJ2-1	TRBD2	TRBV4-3	CASSQDRLAGGFSYNEQFF	TGCGCCAGCAGCCAAGATCGACTAGCGGGGGGCTTCTCCTACAATGAGCAGTTCTTC
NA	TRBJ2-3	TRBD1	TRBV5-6	CASSSTGESTDTQYF	TGTGCCAGCAGCTCGACAGGGGAAAGCACAGATACGCAGTATTTT
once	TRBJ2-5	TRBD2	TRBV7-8	CASSRAGGTETQYF	TGTGCCAGCAGCCGAGCCGGGGGGACGGAGACCCAGTACTTC
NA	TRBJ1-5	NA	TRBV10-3	CAISEQGNQPQHF	TGTGCCATCAGTGAGCAGGGCAATCAGCCCCAGCATTTT
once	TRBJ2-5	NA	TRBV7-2	CASSLVPGVQETQYF	TGTGCCAGCAGCTTAGTACCGGGGGTTCAAGAGACCCAGTACTTC
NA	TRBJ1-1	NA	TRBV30	CAWSVPGLPGAFF	TGTGCCTGGAGTGTACCGGGACTCCCGGGGGCTTTCTTT
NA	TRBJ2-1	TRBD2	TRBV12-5	CASGDLAGGNEQFF	TGTGCTAGTGGCGACCTAGCGGGGGGGAATGAGCAGTTCTTC
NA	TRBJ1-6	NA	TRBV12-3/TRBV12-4	CASSFGGNSPLHF	TGTGCCAGCAGTTTTGGGGGGAATTCACCCCTCCACTTT
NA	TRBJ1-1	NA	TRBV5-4	CASSLGGIMNTEAFF	TGTGCCAGCAGCTTGGGGGGCATAATGAACACTGAAGCTTTCTTT
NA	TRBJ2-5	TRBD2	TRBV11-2	CASSQSGGARETQYF	TGTGCCAGCAGCCAAAGCGGGGGGGCCAGAGAGACCCAGTACTTC
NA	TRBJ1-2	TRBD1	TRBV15	CATSRDPGQVYGYTF	TGTGCCACCAGCAGAGATCCGGGACAGGTCTATGGCTACACCTTC
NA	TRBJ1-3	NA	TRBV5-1	CASSPDIRSGNTIYF	TGCGCCAGCAGTCCGGACATTCGCTCTGGAAACACCATATATTTT
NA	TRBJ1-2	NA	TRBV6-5	CASSYRGYGYTF	TGTGCCAGCAGTTACAGGGGTTACGGCTACACCTTC
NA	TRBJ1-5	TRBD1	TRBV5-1	CASSPGQGPREPQHF	TGCGCCAGCAGCCCCGGACAGGGGCCTCGTGAGCCCCAGCATTTT
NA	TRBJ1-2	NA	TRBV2	CASSLPREIGGYTF	TGTGCCAGCAGTTTGCCCCGGGAGATCGGGGGCTACACCTTC
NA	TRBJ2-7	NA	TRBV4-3	CASSQDRGVPYEQYF	TGCGCCAGCAGCCAAGATCGGGGAGTACCCTACGAGCAGTACTTC
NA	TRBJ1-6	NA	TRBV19	CASTLLSGNNSPLHF	TGTGCCAGTACTCTGCTCTCGGGTAATAATTCACCCCTCCACTTT
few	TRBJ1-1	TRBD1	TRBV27	CASTGQGMNTEAFF	TGTGCCAGCACGGGACAGGGAATGAACACTGAAGCTTTCTTT
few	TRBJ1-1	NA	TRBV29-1	CSVEPRGTEAFF	TGCAGCGTTGAACCCCGGGGCACTGAAGCTTTCTTT
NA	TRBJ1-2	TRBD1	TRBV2	CASSGTGDYGYTF	TGTGCCAGCAGTGGGACAGGGGACTATGGCTACACCTTC
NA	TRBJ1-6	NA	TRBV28	CASSTGHHSPLHF	TGTGCCAGCAGTACGGGACACCACTCACCCCTCCACTTT
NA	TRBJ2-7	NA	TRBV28	CASSLVWGSYEQYF	TGTGCCAGCAGTTTAGTCTGGGGCTCGTACGAGCAGTACTTC
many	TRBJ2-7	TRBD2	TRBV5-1	CASSIGLAGSYEQYF	TGCGCCAGCAGCATTGGACTAGCGGGGTCCTACGAGCAGTACTTC
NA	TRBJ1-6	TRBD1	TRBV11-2	CASRAIQGGNSPLHF	TGTGCCAGCAGAGCGATACAGGGGGGAAATTCACCCCTCCACTTT
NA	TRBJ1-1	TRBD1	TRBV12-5	CASGLGQGDTEAFF	TGTGCTAGTGGTTTGGGACAGGGGGACACTGAAGCTTTCTTT
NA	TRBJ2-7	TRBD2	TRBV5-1	CASSSLPSSGGAYEQYF	TGCGCCAGCAGCTCTCTCCCGTCTAGCGGGGGGGCCTACGAGCAGTACTTC
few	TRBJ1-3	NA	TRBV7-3	CASSLTPASGNTIYF	TGTGCCAGCAGCTTAACTCCAGCGTCTGGAAACACCATATATTTT
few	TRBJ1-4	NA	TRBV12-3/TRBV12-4	CASSRGAKEKLFF	TGTGCCAGCAGCCGGGGGGCCAAAGAAAAACTGTTTTTT
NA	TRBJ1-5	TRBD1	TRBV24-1	CATSETGVGQPQHF	TGTGCCACCAGTGAAACAGGGGTGGGTCAGCCCCAGCATTTT
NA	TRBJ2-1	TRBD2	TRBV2	CASRMGTSGGAGEQFF	TGTGCCAGCAGAATGGGGACTAGCGGGGGGGCCGGTGAGCAGTTCTTC
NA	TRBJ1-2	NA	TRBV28	CASSLTGFYGYTF	TGTGCCAGCAGTTTAACAGGGTTCTATGGCTACACCTTC
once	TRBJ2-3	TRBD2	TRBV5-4	CASSPLERGPEDTQYF	TGTGCCAGCAGCCCTCTGGAGCGGGGGCCAGAAGATACGCAGTATTTT
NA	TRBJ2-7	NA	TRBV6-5	CASSYAGPAYEQYF	TGTGCCAGCAGTTACGCGGGGCCCGCCTACGAGCAGTACTTC
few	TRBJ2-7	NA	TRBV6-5	CASKGATYEQYF	TGTGCCAGCAAAGGGGCGACCTACGAGCAGTACTTC
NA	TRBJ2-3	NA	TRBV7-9	CASSLQGLGTDTQYF	TGTGCCAGCAGCTTACAGGGCCTTGGCACAGATACGCAGTATTTT
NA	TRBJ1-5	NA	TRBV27	CASSFINQPQHF	TGTGCCAGCAGTTTCATCAATCAGCCCCAGCATTTT
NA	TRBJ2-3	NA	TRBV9	CASSVEAEDTQYF	TGTGCCAGCAGCGTAGAAGCGGAAGATACGCAGTATTTT
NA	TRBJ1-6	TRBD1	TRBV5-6	CASSLGWRGQGGNSPLHF	TGTGCCAGCAGCTTGGGTTGGAGGGGACAGGGGGGAAATTCACCCCTCCACTTT
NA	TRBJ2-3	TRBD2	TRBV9	CASSVGQRGITDTQYF	TGTGCCAGCAGCGTAGGCCAGCGGGGGATCACAGATACGCAGTATTTT
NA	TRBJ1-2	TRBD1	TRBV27	CASSLSPGGLYGYTF	TGTGCCAGCAGTTTATCGCCAGGGGGTTTATATGGCTACACCTTC
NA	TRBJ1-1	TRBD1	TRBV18	CASSLRGQGATEAFF	TGTGCCAGCTCACTCCGGGGACAGGGGGCTACTGAAGCTTTCTTT
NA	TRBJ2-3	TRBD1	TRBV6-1	CASSDGKGGLGITDTQYF	TGTGCCAGCAGTGATGGTAAAGGGGGCTTAGGGATAACAGATACGCAGTATTTT
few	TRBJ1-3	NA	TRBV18	CASSQFAGKGNTIYF	TGTGCCAGCTCACAATTTGCAGGGAAAGGAAACACCATATATTTT
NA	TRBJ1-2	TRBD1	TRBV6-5	CASSYHGTGIDGYTF	TGTGCCAGCAGCTACCACGGGACAGGCATTGATGGCTACACCTTC